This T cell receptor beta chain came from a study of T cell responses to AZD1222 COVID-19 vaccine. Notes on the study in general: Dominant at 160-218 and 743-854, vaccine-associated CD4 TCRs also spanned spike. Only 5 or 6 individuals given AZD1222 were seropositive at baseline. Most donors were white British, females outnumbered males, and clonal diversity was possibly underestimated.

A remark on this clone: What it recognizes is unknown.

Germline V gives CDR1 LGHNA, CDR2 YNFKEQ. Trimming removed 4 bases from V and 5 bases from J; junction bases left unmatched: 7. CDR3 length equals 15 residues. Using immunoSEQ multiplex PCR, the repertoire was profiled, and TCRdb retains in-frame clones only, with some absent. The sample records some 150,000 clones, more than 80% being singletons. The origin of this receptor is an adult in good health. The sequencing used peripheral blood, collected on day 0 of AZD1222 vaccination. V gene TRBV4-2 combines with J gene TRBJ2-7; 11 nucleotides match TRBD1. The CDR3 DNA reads TGTGCCAGCAGCCCTCGGGACAGGGGGATGGACGAGCAGTACTTC. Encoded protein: CASSPRDRGMDEQYF.